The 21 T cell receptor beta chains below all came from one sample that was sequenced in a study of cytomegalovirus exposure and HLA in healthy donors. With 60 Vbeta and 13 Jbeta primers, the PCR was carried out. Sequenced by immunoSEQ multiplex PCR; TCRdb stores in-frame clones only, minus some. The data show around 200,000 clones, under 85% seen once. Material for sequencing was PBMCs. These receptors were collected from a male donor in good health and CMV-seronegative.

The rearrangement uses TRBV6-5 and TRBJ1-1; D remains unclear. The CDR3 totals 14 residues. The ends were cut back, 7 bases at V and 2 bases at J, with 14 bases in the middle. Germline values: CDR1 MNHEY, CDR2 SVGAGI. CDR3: CASTTGRGNTEAFF. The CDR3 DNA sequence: TGTGCCAGCACAACGGGGAGAGGAAACACTGAAGCTTTCTTT.

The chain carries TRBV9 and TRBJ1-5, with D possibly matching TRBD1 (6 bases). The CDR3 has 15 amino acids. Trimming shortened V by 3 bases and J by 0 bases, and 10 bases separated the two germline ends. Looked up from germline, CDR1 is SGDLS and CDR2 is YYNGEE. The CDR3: CASSGQGYSNQPQHF. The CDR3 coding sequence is TGTGCCAGCAGCGGGCAGGGGTATAGCAATCAGCCCCAGCATTTT.

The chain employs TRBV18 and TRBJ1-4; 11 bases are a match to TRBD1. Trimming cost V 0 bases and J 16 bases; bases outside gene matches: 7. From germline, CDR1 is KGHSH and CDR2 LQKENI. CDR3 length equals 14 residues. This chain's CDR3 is CASSPPQGQGVRFF. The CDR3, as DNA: TGTGCCAGCTCACCACCTCAGGGACAGGGGGTGAGGTTTTTT.

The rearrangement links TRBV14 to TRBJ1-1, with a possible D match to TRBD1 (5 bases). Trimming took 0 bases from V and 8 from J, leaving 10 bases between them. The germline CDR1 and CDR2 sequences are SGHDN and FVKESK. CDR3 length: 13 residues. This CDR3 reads CASSQEVPGEAFF. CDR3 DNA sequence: TGTGCCAGCAGCCAAGAGGTCCCAGGGGAAGCTTTCTTT.

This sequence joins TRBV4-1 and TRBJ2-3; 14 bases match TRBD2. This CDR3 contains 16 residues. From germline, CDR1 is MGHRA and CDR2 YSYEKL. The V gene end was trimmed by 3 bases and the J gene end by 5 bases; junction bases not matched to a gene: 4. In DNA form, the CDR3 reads TGCGCCAGCAGCCACCCGGGACTAGCGGGGGAAGATACGCAGTATTTT. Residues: CASSHPGLAGEDTQYF.

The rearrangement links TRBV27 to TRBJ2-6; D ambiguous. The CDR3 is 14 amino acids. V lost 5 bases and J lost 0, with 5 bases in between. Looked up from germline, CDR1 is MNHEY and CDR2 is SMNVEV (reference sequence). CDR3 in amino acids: CASSASSGANVLTF. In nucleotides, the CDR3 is TGTGCCAGCAGTGCCAGCTCTGGGGCCAACGTCCTGACTTTC. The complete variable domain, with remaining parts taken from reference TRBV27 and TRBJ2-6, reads EAQVTQNPRYLITVTGKKLTVTCSQNMNHEYMSWYRQDPGLGLRQIYYSMNVEVTDKGDVPEGYKVSRKEKRNFPLILESPSPNQTSLYFCASSASSGANVLTFGAGSRLTVL.

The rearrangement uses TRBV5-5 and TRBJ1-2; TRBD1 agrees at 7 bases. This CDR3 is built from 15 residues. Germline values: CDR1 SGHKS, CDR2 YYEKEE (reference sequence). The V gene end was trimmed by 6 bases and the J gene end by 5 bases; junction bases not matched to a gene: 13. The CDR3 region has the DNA TGTGCCAGCACCGAGCTCCTACAGGGGAATTATGGCTACACCTTC. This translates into CASTELLQGNYGYTF.

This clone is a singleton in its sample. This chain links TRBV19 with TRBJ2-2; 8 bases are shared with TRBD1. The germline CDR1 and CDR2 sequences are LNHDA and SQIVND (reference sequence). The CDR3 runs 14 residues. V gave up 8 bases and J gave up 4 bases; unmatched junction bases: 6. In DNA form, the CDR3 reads TGTGCCAGTGGGCAGGGGGCGGTCACCGGGGAGCTGTTTTTT. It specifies CASGQGAVTGELFF.

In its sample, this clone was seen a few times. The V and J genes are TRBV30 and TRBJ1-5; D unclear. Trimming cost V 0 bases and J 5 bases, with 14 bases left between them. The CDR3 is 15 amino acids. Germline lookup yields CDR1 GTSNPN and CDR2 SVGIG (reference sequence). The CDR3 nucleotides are TGTGCCTGGAGTGTACGGGGAAGGGATGATCAGCCCCAGCATTTT. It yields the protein CAWSVRGRDDQPQHF.

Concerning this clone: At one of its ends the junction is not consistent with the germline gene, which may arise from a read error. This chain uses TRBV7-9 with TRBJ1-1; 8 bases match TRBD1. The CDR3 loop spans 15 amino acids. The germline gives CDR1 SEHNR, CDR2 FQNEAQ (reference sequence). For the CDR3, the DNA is TGTTCCAGCAGCTACTCGGGCGGACAGGGCGTATCAGCTTTCTTT. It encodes CSSSYSGGQGVSAFF. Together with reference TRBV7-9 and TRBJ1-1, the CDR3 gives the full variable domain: DTGVSQNPRHKITKRGQNVTFRCDPISEHNRLYWYRQTLGQGPEFLTYFQNEAQLEKSRLLSDRFSAERPKGSFSTLEIQRTEQGDSAMYLCSSSYSGGQGVSAFFGQGTRLTVV.

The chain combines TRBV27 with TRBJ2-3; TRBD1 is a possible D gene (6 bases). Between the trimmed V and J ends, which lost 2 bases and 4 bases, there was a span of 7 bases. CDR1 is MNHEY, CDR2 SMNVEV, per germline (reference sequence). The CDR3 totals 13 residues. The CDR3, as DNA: TGTGCCAGCAGTTTAGGGGGCCCAGATACGCAGTATTTT. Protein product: CASSLGGPDTQYF.

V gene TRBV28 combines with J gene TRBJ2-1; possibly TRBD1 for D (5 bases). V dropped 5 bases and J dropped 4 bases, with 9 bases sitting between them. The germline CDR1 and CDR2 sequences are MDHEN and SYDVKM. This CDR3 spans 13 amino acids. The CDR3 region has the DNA TGTGCCAGCAGTCGTCAGGGATACAATGAGCAGTTCTTC. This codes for CASSRQGYNEQFF.

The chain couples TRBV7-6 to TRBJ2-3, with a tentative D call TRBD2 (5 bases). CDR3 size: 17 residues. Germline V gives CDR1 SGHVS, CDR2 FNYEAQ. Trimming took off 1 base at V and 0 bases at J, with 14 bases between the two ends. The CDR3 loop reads CASSLGGGFTSTDTQYF. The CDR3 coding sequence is TGTGCCAGCAGCTTAGGTGGCGGGTTTACTAGCACAGATACGCAGTATTTT.

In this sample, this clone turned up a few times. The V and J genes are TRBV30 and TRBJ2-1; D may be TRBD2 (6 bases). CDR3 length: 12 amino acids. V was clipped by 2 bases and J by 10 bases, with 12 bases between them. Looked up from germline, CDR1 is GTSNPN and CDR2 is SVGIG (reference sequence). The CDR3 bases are TGTGCCTGGAGTATGGGCCGGGGGGAGCAGTTCTTC. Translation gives CAWSMGRGEQFF.

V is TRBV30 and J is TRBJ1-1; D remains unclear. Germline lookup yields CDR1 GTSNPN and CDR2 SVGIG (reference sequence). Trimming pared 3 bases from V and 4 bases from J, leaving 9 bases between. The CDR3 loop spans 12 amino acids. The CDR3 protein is CAWSPIGTEAFF. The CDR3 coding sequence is TGTGCCTGGAGCCCTATTGGCACTGAAGCTTTCTTT.

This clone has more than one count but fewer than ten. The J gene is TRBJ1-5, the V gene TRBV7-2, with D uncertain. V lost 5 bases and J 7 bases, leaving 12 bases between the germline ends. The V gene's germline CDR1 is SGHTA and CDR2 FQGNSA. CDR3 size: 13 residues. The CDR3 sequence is CASSQDWMQPQHF. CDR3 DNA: TGTGCCAGCAGCCAGGATTGGATGCAGCCCCAGCATTTT.

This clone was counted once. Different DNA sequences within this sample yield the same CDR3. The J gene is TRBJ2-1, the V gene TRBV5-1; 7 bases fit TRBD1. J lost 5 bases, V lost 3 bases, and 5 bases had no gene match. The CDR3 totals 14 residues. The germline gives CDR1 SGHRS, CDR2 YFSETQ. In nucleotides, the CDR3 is TGCGCCAGCAGCTACCAGGGACAGAACAATGAGCAGTTCTTC. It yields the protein CASSYQGQNNEQFF.

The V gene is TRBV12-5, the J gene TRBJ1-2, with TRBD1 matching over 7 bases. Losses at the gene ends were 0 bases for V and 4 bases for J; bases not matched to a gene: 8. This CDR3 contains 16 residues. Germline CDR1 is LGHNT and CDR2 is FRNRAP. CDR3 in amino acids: CASGLVRTGASYGYTF. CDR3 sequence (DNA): TGTGCTAGTGGTTTGGTAAGGACAGGAGCCTCCTATGGCTACACCTTC.

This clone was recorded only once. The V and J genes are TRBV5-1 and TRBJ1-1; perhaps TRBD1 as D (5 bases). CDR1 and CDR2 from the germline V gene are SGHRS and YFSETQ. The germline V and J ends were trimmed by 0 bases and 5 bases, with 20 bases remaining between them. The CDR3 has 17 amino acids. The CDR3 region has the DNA TGCGCCAGCAGCTTGGAGGTTCGGGGGATACTAAGGACTGAAGCTTTCTTT. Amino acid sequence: CASSLEVRGILRTEAFF.

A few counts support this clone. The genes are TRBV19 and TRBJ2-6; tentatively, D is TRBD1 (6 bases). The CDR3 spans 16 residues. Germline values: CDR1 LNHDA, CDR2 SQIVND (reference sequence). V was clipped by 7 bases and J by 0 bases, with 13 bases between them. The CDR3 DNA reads TGTGCCAGTATTCGGGACACTGACTCTGGGGCCAACGTCCTGACTTTC. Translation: CASIRDTDSGANVLTF. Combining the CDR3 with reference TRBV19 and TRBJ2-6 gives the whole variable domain DGGITQSPKYLFRKEGQNVTLSCEQNLNHDAMYWYRQDPGQGLRLIYYSQIVNDFQKGDIAEGYSVSREKKESFPLTVTSAQKNPTAFYLCASIRDTDSGANVLTFGAGSRLTVL.

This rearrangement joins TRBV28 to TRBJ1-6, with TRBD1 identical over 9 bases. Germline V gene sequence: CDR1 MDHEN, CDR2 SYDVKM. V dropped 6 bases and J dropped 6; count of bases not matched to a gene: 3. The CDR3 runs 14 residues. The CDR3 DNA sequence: TGTGCCAGCAGGAGGGACAGGGCTAATTCACCCCTCCACTTT. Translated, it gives CASRRDRANSPLHF.